This is a list of T cell receptor beta chains from one sample in a study of CD8+ T cells in alopecia areata. The protocol was immunoSEQ multiplex PCR, while the TCRdb copy is restricted to in-frame clones and leaves out a portion. The repertoire consists of roughly 100,000 clones, with approximately 66% occurring once and the leading ten covering 15% to 19%. Sequenced material: CD8+ T cells sorted from blood, taken at week 4, from a patient treated with tofacitinib. The receptors come from a human donor with alopecia areata. Both conserved end residues are part of each CDR3. Each record gives: V gene, D gene, J gene, clone size, CDR3 protein, CDR3 DNA. D genes are given only for firm matches. The listing skips clone size in some rows; elsewhere it reads once, few, many or a size class.

>TRBV27|NA|TRBJ2-5|few
CASSTIATQETQYF
TGTGCCAGCAGTACCATAGCGACCCAAGAGACCCAGTACTTC
>TRBV7-9|NA|TRBJ2-7|few
CASSVYSYEQYF
TGTGCCAGCTCAGTATATTCCTACGAGCAGTACTTC
>TRBV29-1|TRBD1|TRBJ1-5|NA
CSVEVDGQGLMAQHF
TGCAGCGTTGAAGTCGACGGACAGGGGTTAATGGCCCAGCATTTT
>TRBV4-3|TRBD1|TRBJ1-2|NA
CASSQEAGGDYGYTF
TGCGCCAGCAGCCAAGAGGCAGGGGGGGATTATGGCTACACCTTC
>TRBV13|TRBD2|TRBJ2-3|NA
CASSRAPGLADTQYF
TGTGCCAGCAGCCGCGCGCCGGGACTAGCAGATACGCAGTATTTT
>TRBV5-1|NA|TRBJ2-5|NA
CASSLPVSTQYF
TGCGCCAGCAGTCTACCCGTCTCCACCCAGTACTTC
>TRBV27|NA|TRBJ1-5|NA
CASSLGLPNQPQHF
TGTGCCAGCAGTTTAGGCCTCCCGAATCAGCCCCAGCATTTT
>TRBV29-1|NA|TRBJ1-1|NA
CSVELGGATEAFF
TGCAGCGTTGAACTCGGCGGGGCCACTGAAGCTTTCTTT
>TRBV30|NA|TRBJ2-5|few
CAWVSAGTLGETQYF
TGTGCCTGGGTTTCGGCGGGGACCTTGGGGGAGACCCAGTACTTC
>TRBV5-6|NA|TRBJ1-6|few
CASSSGPSYNSPLHF
TGTGCCAGCAGCTCCGGTCCCTCGTATAATTCACCCCTCCACTTT
>TRBV11-2|NA|TRBJ2-2|NA
CASSPTRVKTGELFF
TGTGCCAGCAGCCCGACAAGGGTTAAAACCGGGGAGCTGTTTTTT
>TRBV27|TRBD1|TRBJ2-7|NA
CASSPAQTGVSPYEQYF
TGTGCCAGCAGTCCAGCTCAAACAGGGGTAAGCCCCTACGAGCAGTACTTC
>TRBV27|NA|TRBJ1-2|NA
CASTLSAGLGNYGYTF
TGTGCCAGCACATTGTCGGCAGGGCTGGGGAACTATGGCTACACCTTC
>TRBV7-9|NA|TRBJ1-1|NA
CASSFGRTEAFF
TGTGCCAGCAGCTTCGGGAGAACTGAAGCTTTCTTT
>TRBV25-1|NA|TRBJ2-7|few
CASSPRGSYEQYF
TGTGCCAGCAGTCCCCGCGGCAGTTACGAGCAGTACTTC
>TRBV23-1|NA|TRBJ1-2|NA
CASSVSHYGYTF
TGCGCCAGCAGTGTGTCCCACTATGGCTACACCTTC
>TRBV6-1|NA|TRBJ2-2|NA
CASSEWRENTGELFF
TGTGCCAGCAGTGAATGGCGGGAGAACACCGGGGAGCTGTTTTTT
>TRBV29-1|NA|TRBJ2-7|once
CSVGYDKFYEQYF
TGCAGCGTTGGGTATGACAAATTCTACGAGCAGTACTTC
>TRBV28|NA|TRBJ2-1|NA
CASSFRGVLDNEQFF
TGTGCCAGCAGTTTCAGGGGAGTTCTGGACAATGAGCAGTTCTTC
>TRBV7-9|NA|TRBJ2-7|NA
CASSPYGRYEQYF
TGTGCCAGCAGCCCGTACGGGAGATACGAGCAGTACTTC
>TRBV5-1|NA|TRBJ2-2|NA
CASSLAETLPGELFF
TGCGCCAGCAGCTTGGCCGAGACACTCCCCGGGGAGCTGTTTTTT
>TRBV30|TRBD2|TRBJ2-5|NA
CAWSGYRLAGVETQYF
TGTGCCTGGAGTGGATACCGACTAGCGGGAGTGGAGACCCAGTACTTC
>TRBV5-1|NA|TRBJ1-1|once
CASTDGGGNTEAFF
TGCGCCAGCACAGACGGAGGGGGGAACACTGAAGCTTTCTTT
>TRBV9|TRBD2|TRBJ2-3|NA
CASSETSGLAGGGLTDTQYF
TGTGCCAGCAGCGAGACCTCGGGACTAGCGGGGGGCGGACTCACAGATACGCAGTATTTT
>TRBV7-9|NA|TRBJ2-7|few
CASSPLRGNDEQYF
TGTGCCAGCAGCCCGCTCAGGGGTAACGACGAGCAGTACTTC
>TRBV29-1|NA|TRBJ2-1|NA
CSVEIGVNEQFF
TGCAGCGTCGAGATTGGGGTGAATGAGCAGTTCTTC
>TRBV4-1|NA|TRBJ2-5|NA
CASSPGTTRQETQYF
TGCGCCAGCAGCCCCGGGACCACGCGTCAAGAGACCCAGTACTTC
>TRBV7-9|TRBD1|TRBJ1-2|few
CASSLAGQGIYYGYTF
TGTGCCAGCAGCTTAGCAGGACAGGGAATTTACTATGGCTACACCTTC
>TRBV29-1|TRBD2|TRBJ2-1|few
CSVIPRTSGIKYNEQFF
TGCAGCGTTATCCCAAGGACTAGCGGGATTAAATACAATGAGCAGTTCTTC
>TRBV27|TRBD1|TRBJ2-7|NA
CASSLGDRVYEQYF
TGTGCCAGCAGTCTAGGGGACAGGGTCTACGAGCAGTACTTC
>TRBV29-1|TRBD1|TRBJ1-2|NA
CSVFTGASGYTF
TGCAGCGTTTTCACAGGGGCGAGTGGCTACACCTTC
>TRBV2|NA|TRBJ2-7|NA
CASSTPRGPPYEQYF
TGTGCCAGCAGTACTCCGCGGGGGCCGCCCTACGAGCAGTACTTC
>TRBV4-1|TRBD1|TRBJ1-5|few
CASSQDTGTGGQPQHF
TGCGCCAGCAGCCAAGACACCGGGACAGGGGGCCAGCCCCAGCATTTT
>TRBV6-4|TRBD2|TRBJ2-3|NA
CASRTGLAGTDTQYF
TGTGCCAGCAGGACCGGACTAGCTGGCACAGATACGCAGTATTTT
>TRBV7-2|TRBD2|TRBJ2-1|NA
CASSLGGAGSDNEQFF
TGTGCCAGCAGCTTAGGAGGAGCGGGATCAGACAATGAGCAGTTCTTC
>TRBV27|TRBD2|TRBJ2-5|NA
CASSHGTSGVQETQYF
TGTGCCAGCAGCCACGGGACTAGCGGGGTTCAAGAGACCCAGTACTTC
>TRBV29-1|NA|TRBJ2-7|NA
CSVGRTGRWDYEQYF
TGCAGCGTCGGAAGGACGGGGAGATGGGACTACGAGCAGTACTTC
>TRBV7-2|NA|TRBJ2-3|NA
CASSLPNADTQYF
TGTGCCAGCAGCCTACCTAACGCAGATACGCAGTATTTT
>TRBV4-1|NA|TRBJ2-1|NA
CASSQVGGGAIYNEQFF
TGCGCCAGCAGCCAAGTAGGAGGGGGCGCGATCTACAATGAGCAGTTCTTC
>TRBV5-1|TRBD2|TRBJ2-7|NA
CASSFGTSGFYEQYF
TGCGCCAGCAGCTTCGGGACTAGCGGATTCTACGAGCAGTACTTC
>TRBV27|TRBD2|TRBJ2-3|NA
CASSSGTRGTDTQYF
TGTGCCAGCAGTTCCGGGACTAGGGGCACAGATACGCAGTATTTT
>TRBV5-4|NA|TRBJ2-7|NA
CASSFWGSGNEQYF
TGTGCCAGCAGCTTTTGGGGCTCCGGGAACGAGCAGTACTTC
>TRBV27|NA|TRBJ2-7|NA
CASSLQGVSSYEQYF
TGTGCCAGCAGTTTACAGGGTGTGAGCTCCTACGAGCAGTACTTC
>TRBV29-1|NA|TRBJ1-1|NA
CSVEGFATEAFF
TGCAGCGTTGAAGGGTTTGCCACTGAAGCTTTCTTT
>TRBV7-2|NA|TRBJ2-6|NA
CASSLGGANVLTF
TGTGCCAGCAGCCTAGGGGGGGCCAACGTCCTGACTTTC
>TRBV7-3|NA|TRBJ2-2|NA
CASSLPGELFF
TGTGCCAGCAGCTTACCCGGGGAGCTGTTTTTT